The 20 T cell receptor beta chains presented below share a single source sample, sequenced in a study of blood T cell repertoires in COVID-19. Produced via immunoSEQ multiplex PCR; TCRdb's table is partial and in-frame only. The table includes some 330,000 clones, more than 85% detected once. Sequences were obtained from PBMCs or T cells enriched from blood (not recorded which). The receptors derive from a woman aged 25-40 years who had recovered from COVID-19.

The chain is built from TRBV18 and TRBJ1-2; D uncertain. Germline V gene sequence: CDR1 KGHSH, CDR2 LQKENI. The ends were cut back, 3 bases at V and 0 bases at J, with 8 bases in the middle. The CDR3 contains 14 residues. The CDR3, as DNA: TGTGCCAGCTCACCGACGGGAGCTAACTATGGCTACACCTTC. It encodes CASSPTGANYGYTF. Based on the CDR3 plus reference TRBV18 and TRBJ1-2, the full variable domain is NAGVMQNPRHLVRRRGQEARLRCSPMKGHSHVYWYRQLPEEGLKFMVYLQKENIIDESGMPKERFSAEFPKEGPSILRIQQVVRGDSAAYFCASSPTGANYGYTFGSGTRLTVV.

The CDR3 DNA reads as TGTGCCATCAGTGACCCCGGGACAGGGAAGGATCAGCCCCAGCATTTT. Translated, it gives CAISDPGTGKDQPQHF. This sequence joins TRBV10-3 and TRBJ1-5, with 9 bases aligning to TRBD1. This CDR3 comprises 16 residues. Germline trimming cut 3 bases from V and 5 bases from J; bases unmatched to any gene: 8. Germline assignment: CDR1 ENHRY and CDR2 SYGVKD.

V and J are TRBV6-5 and TRBJ2-5, with 7 bases that match TRBD2. J was trimmed by 6 bases and V by 1 base; bases with no gene match: 8. Germline values: CDR1 MNHEY, CDR2 SVGAGI. The CDR3 has 15 residues. This CDR3 reads CASSYLGGSLKTQYF. The CDR3 DNA reads as TGTGCCAGCAGTTACTTGGGGGGGTCGCTGAAGACCCAGTACTTC.

The table lists this clone with a few counts. V and J are TRBV7-2 and TRBJ2-7; perhaps TRBD1 as D (6 bases). The CDR3 runs to 15 residues. Trimming pared 2 bases from V and 0 bases from J, leaving 11 bases between. The germline CDR1 and CDR2 sequences are SGHTA and FQGNSA. The CDR3 coding sequence is TGTGCCAGCAGCTTAATCTGGACAGCCTCCTACGAGCAGTACTTC. It codes for CASSLIWTASYEQYF.

The chain couples TRBV28 to TRBJ1-5; TRBD1 agrees at 7 bases. The CDR3 length is 14 residues. The germline gives CDR1 MDHEN, CDR2 SYDVKM. Unmatched junction bases numbered 9, after V lost 8 bases and J lost 5 bases. CDR3 protein: CASRDRVKYQPQHF. The CDR3 DNA reads as TGTGCCAGCCGAGACAGGGTCAAGTATCAGCCCCAGCATTTT.

The rearrangement joins TRBV6-1 to TRBJ2-7; the match to TRBD1 covers 7 bases. This CDR3 has 14 residues. The germline CDR1 and CDR2 sequences are MNHNS and SASEGT. The CDR3 region is CSTTRDRGNYEQYF. The CDR3 DNA is TGTTCGACCACCCGGGACAGAGGAAACTACGAGCAGTACTTC.

The rearrangement uses TRBV4-3 and TRBJ2-2, with 7 bases fitting TRBD1. With V trimmed by 3 bases and J by 3 bases, 4 bases remained unmatched. The CDR3 is made up of 15 amino acids. Germline V CDR1 and CDR2: LGHNA, YSLEER. The DNA of the CDR3 is TGCGCCAGCAGCCATGACAGGGTGGACACCGGGGAGCTGTTTTTT. It codes for CASSHDRVDTGELFF.

The J gene is TRBJ2-7, the V gene TRBV4-2; TRBD2 matches 8 bases. CDR1 is LGHNA, CDR2 YNFKEQ, per germline. The CDR3 contains 15 residues. With V trimmed by 1 base and J by 7 bases, 9 bases remained unmatched. The CDR3 here is CASSQVTRGGVEQYF. As DNA, the CDR3 is TGTGCCAGCAGCCAAGTCACCCGGGGGGGGGTAGAGCAGTACTTC.

This rearrangement joins TRBV24-1 to TRBJ2-7; no clear D gene. The germline V gene has CDR1 KGHDR and CDR2 SFDVKD. The CDR3 sequence is 13 residues long. V was shortened by 5 bases and J by 0 bases, with 7 bases between the two germline ends. The CDR3 region has the DNA TGTGCCACCAGTGTTTCTAGCTCCTACGAGCAGTACTTC. The encoded protein is CATSVSSSYEQYF.

The CDR3 DNA sequence: TGTGCCAGTAGTGTAGCGGGAGGGAGGGGGGAGACCCAGTACTTC. Amino acid sequence: CASSVAGGRGETQYF. The rearrangement uses TRBV19 and TRBJ2-5; 11 bases align to TRBD2. J lost 5 bases, V lost 5 bases, and 7 bases had no gene match. The germline V gene has CDR1 LNHDA and CDR2 SQIVND (reference sequence). The CDR3 loop spans 15 amino acids. The full variable domain, with the rest looked up from reference TRBV19 and TRBJ2-5, is DGGITQSPKYLFRKEGQNVTLSCEQNLNHDAMYWYRQDPGQGLRLIYYSQIVNDFQKGDIAEGYSVSREKKESFPLTVTSAQKNPTAFYLCASSVAGGRGETQYFGPGTRLLVL.

This rearrangement joins TRBV6-5 to TRBJ2-1; D not resolved. The CDR3 covers 11 residues. V lost 6 bases to trimming and J lost 10 bases, with 10 bases between them. CDR1 and CDR2 from the germline V gene are MNHEY and SVGAGI. The CDR3 is CASRSVEEQFF. CDR3 DNA: TGTGCCAGCAGGTCTGTGGAGGAGCAGTTCTTC.

The V and J genes are TRBV28 and TRBJ1-5; 9 positions agree with TRBD1. With 7 bases clipped from V and 5 bases from J, the junction kept 9 bases outside the gene matches. This CDR3 spans 15 amino acids. CDR1 is MDHEN, CDR2 SYDVKM, per germline. The CDR3 nucleotides read TGTGCCAGCACCGAAACAGGGGGCGGCTATCAGCCCCAGCATTTT. Residues: CASTETGGGYQPQHF.

The genes are TRBV23-1 and TRBJ2-3; perhaps TRBD2 as D (5 bases). TRBV23-1 is treated as an ORF (open reading frame) with a function not yet certain. There are 14 residues in the CDR3. V dropped 0 bases and J dropped 3 bases, with 7 bases sitting between them. The CDR3 is CASSQSPGTDTQYF. CDR3 nucleotide sequence: TGCGCCAGCAGTCAATCTCCGGGGACAGATACGCAGTATTTT.

This clone has a single count. The CDR3 DNA reads TGTGCCAGCATGAGTGACAGGGGAGCCAATCAGCCCCAGCATTTT. Amino acid sequence: CASMSDRGANQPQHF. The J gene is TRBJ1-5, the V gene TRBV28; the match to TRBD1 covers 8 bases. There are 15 residues in the CDR3. CDR1 and CDR2 from the germline V gene are MDHEN and SYDVKM. V shed 7 bases, J shed 3 bases, and the junction held 8 bases outside the gene matches.

This chain links TRBV28 with TRBJ1-5; 8 positions match TRBD1. Germline CDR1 reads MDHEN; CDR2 reads SYDVKM. Unmatched junction bases numbered 6, after V lost 5 bases and J lost 6 bases. The CDR3 is 14 residues long. CDR3 sequence (DNA): TGTGCCAGCAGTCCCATTGACAGGGGTCAGCCCCAGCATTTT. Its translation: CASSPIDRGQPQHF.

The genes are TRBV7-3 and TRBJ2-3; D possibly corresponds to TRBD2 (5 bases). Between the trimmed V and J ends, which lost 6 bases and 0 bases, there was a span of 10 bases. Germline lookup yields CDR1 SGHTA and CDR2 FQGTGA. This CDR3 is 14 amino acids long. Here the CDR3 reads CASRPGSSTDTQYF. DNA of the CDR3: TGTGCCAGCAGGCCGGGGTCTAGCACAGATACGCAGTATTTT. Looking up the rest from reference TRBV7-3 and TRBJ2-3 gives the full variable domain: GAGVSQTPSNKVTEKGKYVELRCDPISGHTALYWYRQSLGQGPEFLIYFQGTGAADDSGLPNDRFFAVRPEGSVSTLKIQRTERGDSAVYLCASRPGSSTDTQYFGPGTRLTVL.

The chain joins TRBV7-9 to TRBJ1-6, with D maybe TRBD1 (5 bases). Germline lookup yields CDR1 SEHNR and CDR2 FQNEAQ (reference sequence). This CDR3 is 15 amino acids long. V lost 6 bases to trimming and J lost 0 bases, with 9 bases between them. The CDR3 loop is CASSLDSSYNSPLHF. Here the CDR3 DNA reads TGTGCCAGCAGTCTTGACAGCTCCTATAATTCACCCCTCCACTTT.

This clone appeared once. The CDR3 coding sequence is TGTGCCAGCGCAGGCAGGGAAGCTCGAGAAAAACTGTTTTTT. Translation gives CASAGREAREKLFF. The V and J genes are TRBV27 and TRBJ1-4, with a weak D call TRBD1 (5 bases). The germline CDR1 and CDR2 sequences are MNHEY and SMNVEV (reference sequence). V dropped 8 bases and J dropped 8 bases, with 18 bases sitting between them. CDR3 size: 14 residues.

The rearrangement links TRBV3-1 (or the pseudogene TRBV3-2) to TRBJ2-5; D perhaps matches TRBD2 (6 bases). The V end was cut by 5 bases, the J end by 1 base, with 14 bases between. Germline assignment: CDR1 LGHDT and CDR2 YNNKEL (reference sequence). This CDR3 contains 15 residues. The DNA of the CDR3 is TGTGCCAGCAGCTACGGACTATCCAGCCAAGAGACCCAGTACTTC. Its translation: CASSYGLSSQETQYF.

The chain is built from TRBV2 and TRBJ2-5, with 10 bases that match TRBD2. The CDR3 length is 15 residues. Germline CDR1 is SNHLY and CDR2 is FYNNEI. The V and J ends lost 6 bases and 9 bases, in that order; junction bases with no gene match: 13. CDR3 sequence (DNA): TGTGCCAGCAGGGATACTAGCGGGGAATCGAGTGCCCAGTACTTC. Its protein is CASRDTSGESSAQYF.